This TCR beta chain was captured in a study of identical twins. MiXCR, applied by TCRdb to the 5' RACE reads, yields one record per CDR3 protein. The table lists about 660,000 distinct CDR3 sequences, 8.5% to 9.5% of them singletons. The CDR3 contains 12 residues. The V end lost 5 bases, the J end lost 2 bases, and 8 bases lay between the germline ends. Germline loops: CDR1 DFQATT, CDR2 SNEGSKA (reference sequence). This clonotype appeared many times. Its antigen is not identified. Study results and limitations: Analyses based on zero insertions could be partly confounded by invariant MAIT and iNKT cells. Out-of-frame alpha sequences common to twins exhibited an excess of low generation probability.

These data were also filed under a second study, of yellow fever vaccine responses in identical twins.

J is TRBJ2-3 and V is TRBV20-1; no firm D call. This receptor was obtained from a woman younger than 35 in good health. The material sequenced was PBMCs. The CDR3 is CSAVTSTDTQYF. The CDR3 DNA follows: TGCAGTGCTGTTACCTCCACAGATACGCAGTATTTT.